The 21 T cell receptor beta chains reported below all come from one sample, sequenced in a study of somatic mutations in cytotoxic T cells in rheumatoid arthritis. Repertoires were generated with immunoSEQ multiplex PCR, while TCRdb's copy carries only in-frame clones and drops some. The sample consists of several thousand clones, over 70% of them appearing once. The sequenced sample was CD8+ T cells sorted from blood. Source of these receptors: an adult with rheumatoid arthritis.

V usage is TRBV30 and J usage is TRBJ2-7, with 10 bases fitting TRBD2. CDR1 and CDR2 from the germline V gene are GTSNPN and SVGIG (reference sequence). This CDR3 comprises 14 residues. The V segment lost 5 bases and the J segment 6 bases; nucleotides outside the gene matches: 10. The DNA for the CDR3 is TGTGCCTGGGAAAGAGCGGGGGGGTATAGCGAGCAGTACTTC. This sequence encodes CAWERAGGYSEQYF.

This clone was seen a handful of times. The chain combines TRBV10-3 with TRBJ1-1, with a possible D match to TRBD1 (6 bases). Trimming cost V 10 bases and J 6 bases, with 15 bases left between them. The CDR3 length is 12 residues. Germline CDR1 and CDR2: ENHRY and SYGVKD. The CDR3 here is CATRGTAAEAFF. CDR3 sequence (DNA): TGTGCCACGAGGGGGACGGCGGCTGAAGCTTTCTTT.

This chain joins TRBV5-6 and TRBJ2-6; 10 nucleotides match TRBD1. The V segment lost 0 bases and the J segment 2 bases; nucleotides outside the gene matches: 2. This CDR3 spans 17 amino acids. Germline V gives CDR1 SGHDT, CDR2 YYEEEE. The CDR3 spells CASSLAGTGAGANVLTF. The CDR3 DNA is TGTGCCAGCAGCTTGGCCGGGACAGGGGCTGGGGCCAACGTCCTGACTTTC.

The chain uses TRBV6-5 and TRBJ1-1; 9 nucleotides match TRBD1. The junction had 4 bases not matched to a gene; V was cut back by 2 bases and J by 3 bases. Germline assignment: CDR1 MNHEY and CDR2 SVGAGI. The CDR3 runs 15 residues. CDR3 bases: TGTGCCAGCAGTTACCAACAGGGGGCGGACACTGAAGCTTTCTTT. Translated: CASSYQQGADTEAFF.

The chain has TRBV15 and TRBJ2-7, with 8 bases identical to TRBD1. The CDR3 runs to 14 residues. The junction had 6 bases not matched to a gene; V was cut back by 1 base and J by 7 bases. CDR1 and CDR2 (germline): LNHNV, YYDKDF (reference sequence). CDR3: CATSRGQGAREQYF. For the CDR3, the DNA is TGTGCCACCAGCAGAGGCCAGGGGGCCCGAGAGCAGTACTTC.

The chain has TRBV6-1 and TRBJ2-3; 8 bases line up with TRBD1. Germline CDR1 is MNHNS and CDR2 is SASEGT. V dropped 3 bases and J dropped 7; count of bases not matched to a gene: 15. CDR3 length: 17 residues. The CDR3 protein is CASSEALQGGAVNTQYF. The DNA of the CDR3 is TGTGCCAGCAGTGAGGCGCTACAGGGGGGCGCTGTGAATACGCAGTATTTT.

This clone was seen a handful of times. V usage is TRBV5-6 and J usage is TRBJ2-3; TRBD2 matches at 9 bases. V lost 4 bases, J lost 5 bases, and 8 bases stayed unmatched. Germline CDR1 SGHDT, CDR2 YYEEEE. The length of the CDR3 is 15 residues. CDR3 coding DNA: TGTGCCAGCAGCCCCTTTAGCGGGGGTGGAGATACGCAGTATTTT. Its translation: CASSPFSGGGDTQYF. Full variable domain (outside the CDR3, taken from reference TRBV5-6 and TRBJ2-3): DAGVTQSPTHLIKTRGQQVTLRCSPKSGHDTVSWYQQALGQGPQFIFQYYEEEERQRGNFPDRFSGHQFPNYSSELNVNALLLGDSALYLCASSPFSGGGDTQYFGPGTRLTVL.

The chain's CDR3 is CASSKTGYDEQFF. The CDR3 DNA follows: TGTGCCAGTAGTAAAACGGGGTATGATGAGCAGTTCTTC. The chain combines TRBV19 with TRBJ2-1, with D possibly being TRBD2 (5 bases). Trimming cost V 4 bases and J 8 bases, with 12 bases left between them. Germline assignment: CDR1 LNHDA and CDR2 SQIVND (reference sequence). The CDR3 extends over 13 amino acids.

The J gene is TRBJ1-2, the V gene TRBV30; 10 bases agree with TRBD1. Unmatched junction bases numbered 8, after V lost 8 bases and J lost 8 bases. The CDR3 covers 12 residues. CDR1 is GTSNPN and CDR2 is SVGIG in the germline V gene (reference sequence). CDR3 in amino acids: CARGTGAWGYTF. CDR3 bases: TGTGCCCGCGGGACAGGGGCCTGGGGCTACACCTTC. Combining the CDR3 with reference TRBV30 and TRBJ1-2 gives the whole variable domain SQTIHQWPATLVQPVGSPLSLECTVEGTSNPNLYWYRQAAGRGLQLLFYSVGIGQISSEVPQNLSASRPQDRQFILSSKKLLLSDSGFYLCARGTGAWGYTFGSGTRLTVV.

The chain uses TRBV30 and TRBJ2-7; 8 bases map to TRBD2. Germline V lookup: CDR1 GTSNPN, CDR2 SVGIG (reference sequence). V lost 4 bases and J lost 4; bases outside the gene matches: 9. The CDR3 is 14 amino acids. The CDR3 DNA sequence: TGTGCCTGGACCGACGGTGGACTAGCTTACGAGCAGTACTTC. This encodes CAWTDGGLAYEQYF.

The chain couples TRBV2 to TRBJ2-7; D call uncertain. This CDR3 has 11 residues. Per the germline V gene, CDR1 is SNHLY and CDR2 is FYNNEI. The V gene lost 1 base and the J gene lost 6 bases, with 4 bases spanning the gap. CDR3 in DNA: TGTGCCAGCAGTGAAGGGGGCGAGCAGTACTTC. This translates into CASSEGGEQYF.

The V call is TRBV5-1, the J call TRBJ2-1; TRBD2 is a possible D gene (6 bases). Trimming pared 2 bases from V and 0 bases from J, leaving 12 bases between. The CDR3 contains 16 residues. CDR1 is SGHRS and CDR2 is YFSETQ in the germline V gene. CDR3 in amino acids: CASSFSGGSSYNEQFF. The CDR3 coding sequence is TGCGCCAGCAGCTTTTCTGGGGGGAGCTCCTACAATGAGCAGTTCTTC.

The genes are TRBV28 and TRBJ2-7, with 7 bases aligning to TRBD1. This CDR3 has 12 amino acids. Germline CDR1 MDHEN, CDR2 SYDVKM. The J segment lost 6 bases and the V segment lost 8 bases, leaving 7 bases of the junction unmatched. CDR3 DNA sequence: TGTGCCAGCCGGGACAGAGCATCCGAGCAGTACTTC. Protein sequence: CASRDRASEQYF.

This chain connects TRBV5-1 to TRBJ2-1; 15 positions agree with TRBD2. V shed 2 bases and J 3 bases; nucleotides not matched to a gene: 9. CDR3 length: 19 amino acids. Per germline, CDR1 SGHRS and CDR2 YFSETQ. In DNA, the CDR3 is TGCGCCAGCAGCTTCCTCTGGACTAGCGGGGGGGGTGGCTACAATGAGCAGTTCTTC. This codes for CASSFLWTSGGGGYNEQFF.

The V and J genes are TRBV5-6 and TRBJ2-4; 13 bases agree with TRBD2. The CDR3 is 18 residues long. The ends lost 4 bases at V and 3 bases at J; junction bases unmatched: 10. Per the germline V gene, CDR1 is SGHDT and CDR2 is YYEEEE. As DNA, the CDR3 is TGTGCCAGCAGCCGCGAACTAGCGGGGGGGCTCGGCAAAAACATTCAGTACTTC. The encoded protein is CASSRELAGGLGKNIQYF.

The rearrangement joins TRBV19 to TRBJ2-7; perhaps TRBD1 as D (6 bases). V was clipped by 8 bases and J by 5 bases, with 22 bases between them. The CDR3 consists of 15 residues. CDR1 is LNHDA and CDR2 is SQIVND in the germline V gene (reference sequence). The CDR3 DNA follows: TGTGCCAGTTACCCGGTGGCAGGGGATTCACACGAGCAGTACTTC. Protein sequence: CASYPVAGDSHEQYF.

This chain connects TRBV7-9 to TRBJ2-6, with D unresolved. CDR1 and CDR2 (germline): SEHNR, FQNEAQ (reference sequence). The CDR3 consists of 16 residues. The V end lost 0 bases, the J end lost 0 bases, and 6 bases lay between the germline ends. Here the CDR3 DNA reads TGTGCCAGCAGCTTAGCGTCGGGCTCTGGGGCCAACGTCCTGACTTTC. This encodes CASSLASGSGANVLTF.

This chain joins TRBV2 and TRBJ2-1; 10 bases are shared with TRBD2. V trimming: 6 bases; J trimming: 4 bases; junction bases outside the gene matches: 6. Looked up from germline, CDR1 is SNHLY and CDR2 is FYNNEI. The CDR3 is 15 residues long. The CDR3 loop is CASSRSGGVYNEQFF. DNA of the CDR3: TGTGCCAGCAGCCGCAGCGGGGGGGTGTACAATGAGCAGTTCTTC.

J is TRBJ1-2 and V is TRBV11-2, with no clear D. Germline-derived CDR1 and CDR2 are SGHAT and FQNNGV. V was clipped by 0 bases and J by 2 bases, with 10 bases between them. This CDR3 has 15 amino acids. CDR3 DNA: TGTGCCAGCAGCTTAGATTACACGGCGAACTATGGCTACACCTTC. Its translation is CASSLDYTANYGYTF.

This chain joins TRBV9 and TRBJ2-2; D remains ambiguous. This CDR3 spans 13 amino acids. The V and J ends lost 2 bases and 4 bases respectively, with 6 bases between them. Germline loops: CDR1 SGDLS, CDR2 YYNGEE. As DNA, the CDR3 is TGTGCCAGCAGCGTTTTTGGCACCGGGGAGCTGTTTTTT. This sequence encodes CASSVFGTGELFF.

A word on this clone: Relative to the germline gene, one junction end is altered; a read error may explain this. This chain links TRBV10-3 with TRBJ1-1; D is unresolved. CDR1 ENHRY and CDR2 SYGVKD come from the germline V gene. The CDR3 spans 12 residues. CDR3 in amino acids: CASSVSETEAFF. CDR3 in DNA: TGTGCCAGCAGTGTTTCCGAGACTGAAGCTTTCTTT.